This T cell receptor (beta chain) was identified in a study of shared clonotypes between healthy human individuals. In the case of this clone: What it recognizes is unknown.

The study enrolled healthy HIV-negative adults without recent acute infections or vaccinations as donors. All the donors were Caucasian adults who lived in Nashville, Tennessee. Study outcomes and limitations: Among donors, sharing of clonotypes was expected to be affected by sequencing depth.

The CDR3 covers 13 residues. CDR1 MNHNS and CDR2 SASEGT come from the germline V gene. Trimming shortened V by 3 bases and J by 5 bases, and 10 bases separated the two germline ends. For unsorted PBMC, about 290 ng DNA per replicate equaled 25,000 to 30,000 T cell genomes. Produced via immunoSEQ multiplex PCR; TCRdb's table is partial and in-frame only. The sample yields about 530,000 clones, about 79% seen once. The clonotype comes from a woman aged 40 to 50 in good health. Some clones in this sample may be carry-over from other donors' samples. Sample: PBMCs. This sequence joins TRBV6-1 and TRBJ2-5, with a weak D call TRBD1 (5 bases). The CDR3 loop is CASSEVGAETQYF. The CDR3 coding sequence is TGTGCCAGCAGTGAGGTAGGGGCGGAGACCCAGTACTTC.